Listed below are T cell receptor beta chains from one sample, sequenced in a study of identical twins. Using its own MiXCR run on the 5' RACE reads, TCRdb lists one record per CDR3 protein. The sample yields approximately 680,000 distinct CDR3 sequences, less than 9% seen once. In addition, the sample was reused for a study of yellow fever vaccine responses in identical twins.

Sample: PBMCs. These receptors were taken from a woman aged 18 to 35 in good health. The CDR3 runs from the conserved cysteine through the conserved F or W. The D gene is left open where the match is weak. Rows give clone size only sometimes, using once, few, many, or a class for an expanded clone.

CDR3 DNA: TGCGCCAGCAGCTCCGGGACTAGAAATCAAGAGACCCAGTACTTC; CDR3 protein: CASSSGTRNQETQYF; D gene: TRBD2; J gene: TRBJ2-5; clone size: many; V gene: TRBV5-1
CDR3 DNA: TGTGCCAGCAGTTCCGGACAGGGGAGCTCTGGAAACACCATATATTTT; CDR3 protein: CASSSGQGSSGNTIYF; D gene: TRBD1; J gene: TRBJ1-3; clone size: many; V gene: TRBV12-3/TRBV12-4
CDR3 DNA: TGTGCCAGCAGGCCCCAGGCATATGAAGCTTTCTTT; CDR3 protein: CASRPQAYEAFF; D gene: -; J gene: TRBJ1-1; clone size: -; V gene: TRBV6-2/TRBV6-3
CDR3 DNA: TGCAGTGCTAGAGTTGGTGATACCGGTGGCTACACCTTC; CDR3 protein: CSARVGDTGGYTF; D gene: -; J gene: TRBJ1-2; clone size: -; V gene: TRBV20-1
CDR3 DNA: TGTGCCAGCACCCCCTGGCGGAGCTCCTACAATGAGCAGTTCTTC; CDR3 protein: CASTPWRSSYNEQFF; D gene: -; J gene: TRBJ2-1; clone size: many; V gene: TRBV12-3/TRBV12-4
CDR3 DNA: TGTGCCAGCAGCCAAGATAGGCAGGGGCGGAATCAGCCCCAGCATTTT; CDR3 protein: CASSQDRQGRNQPQHF; D gene: -; J gene: TRBJ1-5; clone size: many; V gene: TRBV14
CDR3 DNA: TGCGCCAGCAGTGATAGCGGGGGGCCCCCGAACACCGGGGAGCTGTTTTTT; CDR3 protein: CASSDSGGPPNTGELFF; D gene: TRBD2; J gene: TRBJ2-2; clone size: few; V gene: TRBV5-1
CDR3 DNA: TGTGCCAGCAGAAGGGAGACAGGAGGAGGGTATGGCTACACCTTC; CDR3 protein: CASRRETGGGYGYTF; D gene: -; J gene: TRBJ1-2; clone size: -; V gene: TRBV12-3/TRBV12-4
CDR3 DNA: TGTGCCAGTAGTATGAGCAGGGCCCTAAACAATGAGCAGTTCTTC; CDR3 protein: CASSMSRALNNEQFF; D gene: -; J gene: TRBJ2-1; clone size: -; V gene: TRBV19
CDR3 DNA: TGTGCCAGCAGTGATGGCCCCCGAGAGACCCAGTACTTC; CDR3 protein: CASSDGPRETQYF; D gene: -; J gene: TRBJ2-5; clone size: few; V gene: TRBV2
CDR3 DNA: TGTGCCAGCAGTGCGGTACCGTGGAAAGAGACCCAGTACTTC; CDR3 protein: CASSAVPWKETQYF; D gene: -; J gene: TRBJ2-5; clone size: -; V gene: TRBV12-3/TRBV12-4
CDR3 DNA: TGTGCCACCGGCGGGTCGAACACCGGGGAGCTGTTTTTT; CDR3 protein: CATGGSNTGELFF; D gene: -; J gene: TRBJ2-2; clone size: few; V gene: TRBV24-1
CDR3 DNA: TGTGCCACCAGCGAGGCAGGGCTTTTAAATCAGCCCCAGCATTTT; CDR3 protein: CATSEAGLLNQPQHF; D gene: -; J gene: TRBJ1-5; clone size: -; V gene: TRBV10-3
CDR3 DNA: TGTGCCAGCAGCCACGGGACGGATAGCAATCAGCCCCAGCATTTT; CDR3 protein: CASSHGTDSNQPQHF; D gene: -; J gene: TRBJ1-5; clone size: many; V gene: TRBV21-1
CDR3 DNA: TGTGCCAGCAGCGACGTCTACGAGCAGTACTTC; CDR3 protein: CASSDVYEQYF; D gene: -; J gene: TRBJ2-7; clone size: many; V gene: TRBV7-9
CDR3 DNA: TGCGCCAGCAGCTTTCGGACAGGGGGAACCGCGAACACCGGGGAGCTGTTTTTT; CDR3 protein: CASSFRTGGTANTGELFF; D gene: TRBD1; J gene: TRBJ2-2; clone size: few; V gene: TRBV5-1
CDR3 DNA: TGTGCCAGCAGTGATACACCGGCCCACGAGCAGTACTTC; CDR3 protein: CASSDTPAHEQYF; D gene: -; J gene: TRBJ2-7; clone size: many; V gene: TRBV6-1
CDR3 DNA: TGCAGCGTTGTGGTAACCGGGATGAAAGAGACCCAGTACTTC; CDR3 protein: CSVVVTGMKETQYF; D gene: -; J gene: TRBJ2-5; clone size: few; V gene: TRBV29-1
CDR3 DNA: TGCGCCAGCAGCTTGGTGCCCCCGGGACAGGGGCACAATGAGCAGTTCTTC; CDR3 protein: CASSLVPPGQGHNEQFF; D gene: TRBD1; J gene: TRBJ2-1; clone size: few; V gene: TRBV5-1
CDR3 DNA: TGTGCCAGCAGCCAACTCTCCGGGGGGAACTACGAGCAGTACTTC; CDR3 protein: CASSQLSGGNYEQYF; D gene: TRBD2; J gene: TRBJ2-7; clone size: -; V gene: TRBV14
CDR3 DNA: TGTGCCAGCAGCAAGACAGAAAACATTCAGTACTTC; CDR3 protein: CASSKTENIQYF; D gene: -; J gene: TRBJ2-4; clone size: few; V gene: TRBV14
CDR3 DNA: TGTGCCAGCAGCGCGGGACTAGCGGGAGTTGGGGAGCAGTTCTTC; CDR3 protein: CASSAGLAGVGEQFF; D gene: TRBD2; J gene: TRBJ2-1; clone size: few; V gene: TRBV12-3/TRBV12-4
CDR3 DNA: TGTGCCAGCAGGCTGGGACTAGCGGGTAGACAAGAGACCCAGTACTTC; CDR3 protein: CASRLGLAGRQETQYF; D gene: TRBD2; J gene: TRBJ2-5; clone size: few; V gene: TRBV6-1
CDR3 DNA: TGTGCCAGCAGTTGGGGGTTCTCCGAGCAGTACTTC; CDR3 protein: CASSWGFSEQYF; D gene: -; J gene: TRBJ2-7; clone size: -; V gene: TRBV28
CDR3 DNA: TGTGCCAGCAGGCAAACGCGGACTAGCACAGATACGCAGTATTTT; CDR3 protein: CASRQTRTSTDTQYF; D gene: -; J gene: TRBJ2-3; clone size: many; V gene: TRBV2
CDR3 DNA: TGTGCCAGCAGTGCCCAGAACCTCTTTAACTATGGCTACACCTTC; CDR3 protein: CASSAQNLFNYGYTF; D gene: -; J gene: TRBJ1-2; clone size: -; V gene: TRBV2
CDR3 DNA: TGCAGCGTTTCTAGCGGTACGGGGCCTGAAGAGACCCAGTACTTC; CDR3 protein: CSVSSGTGPEETQYF; D gene: TRBD2; J gene: TRBJ2-5; clone size: many; V gene: TRBV29-1
CDR3 DNA: TGTGCCAGCAGTTTCAGAGTGTTGACAGGGTTCTGGTATGGCTACACCTTC; CDR3 protein: CASSFRVLTGFWYGYTF; D gene: TRBD1; J gene: TRBJ1-2; clone size: many; V gene: TRBV12-3/TRBV12-4
CDR3 DNA: TGTGCCAGCAGCTTGGGGACAGGGAAATTCTACAATGAGCAGTTCTTC; CDR3 protein: CASSLGTGKFYNEQFF; D gene: TRBD1; J gene: TRBJ2-1; clone size: -; V gene: TRBV5-8
CDR3 DNA: TGTGCCAGCAGCAGCCCCGCCGGGGATGAAGAGACCCAGTACTTC; CDR3 protein: CASSSPAGDEETQYF; D gene: -; J gene: TRBJ2-5; clone size: few; V gene: TRBV13
CDR3 DNA: TGCAGTGCGTCCCGTGGTCTTAGCGATGAGCAGTTCTTC; CDR3 protein: CSASRGLSDEQFF; D gene: -; J gene: TRBJ2-1; clone size: few; V gene: TRBV20-1
CDR3 DNA: TGTGCCAGCAGTTTCGGGACTACCTACAATGAGCAGTTCTTC; CDR3 protein: CASSFGTTYNEQFF; D gene: TRBD2; J gene: TRBJ2-1; clone size: many; V gene: TRBV12-3/TRBV12-4
CDR3 DNA: TGTGCCACCAGTGACCCCGGGACTAGCTTTTTCCTCACAGATACGCAGTATTTT; CDR3 protein: CATSDPGTSFFLTDTQYF; D gene: TRBD2; J gene: TRBJ2-3; clone size: few; V gene: TRBV24-1
CDR3 DNA: TGTGCCAGCAGCGTAGGGTCCGGCGGGGAGCTGTTTTTT; CDR3 protein: CASSVGSGGELFF; D gene: -; J gene: TRBJ2-2; clone size: few; V gene: TRBV9
CDR3 DNA: TGTGCCAGCAGCCCTGGTCCCCTGGGGTACAATGAGCAGTTCTTC; CDR3 protein: CASSPGPLGYNEQFF; D gene: -; J gene: TRBJ2-1; clone size: many; V gene: TRBV12-3/TRBV12-4
CDR3 DNA: TGTGCCAGCGCAGAGAGCGGGGGGGGGTCCAAAAACATTCAGTACTTC; CDR3 protein: CASAESGGGSKNIQYF; D gene: TRBD2; J gene: TRBJ2-4; clone size: many; V gene: TRBV12-3/TRBV12-4
CDR3 DNA: TGTGCCAGCAGCCCCAGACCGGGAGATGACACTGAAGCTTTCTTT; CDR3 protein: CASSPRPGDDTEAFF; D gene: -; J gene: TRBJ1-1; clone size: few; V gene: TRBV7-9
CDR3 DNA: TGTGCCAGCAGCTGGGGGACAGGGGGCTATGAGCAGTTCTTC; CDR3 protein: CASSWGTGGYEQFF; D gene: TRBD1; J gene: TRBJ2-1; clone size: -; V gene: TRBV25-1
CDR3 DNA: TGTGCCAGCAGCTTAGCCAGCGGGGGAAACACAGATACGCAGTATTTT; CDR3 protein: CASSLASGGNTDTQYF; D gene: TRBD2; J gene: TRBJ2-3; clone size: few; V gene: TRBV7-9
CDR3 DNA: TGCAGTGCTAGCGCCCGGCCCAGCTACACTGAAGCTTTCTTT; CDR3 protein: CSASARPSYTEAFF; D gene: -; J gene: TRBJ1-1; clone size: few; V gene: TRBV20-1
CDR3 DNA: TGTGCCAGCAGCCAGGGGACTAGCGTGTTCTACGAGCAGTACTTC; CDR3 protein: CASSQGTSVFYEQYF; D gene: TRBD2; J gene: TRBJ2-7; clone size: many; V gene: TRBV3-1
CDR3 DNA: TGTGCCAGCAGCGTCCAGCTGGCGGGGATCAATGAGCAGTTCTTC; CDR3 protein: CASSVQLAGINEQFF; D gene: -; J gene: TRBJ2-1; clone size: few; V gene: TRBV9
CDR3 DNA: TGTGCCAGCAGCTTAGCATCCCAGGGACCGGTCTATGGCTACACCTTC; CDR3 protein: CASSLASQGPVYGYTF; D gene: -; J gene: TRBJ1-2; clone size: few; V gene: TRBV7-2
CDR3 DNA: TGTGCCAGCAGCCTCAAGCGGGGGGCAGATACGCAGTATTTT; CDR3 protein: CASSLKRGADTQYF; D gene: TRBD2; J gene: TRBJ2-3; clone size: -; V gene: TRBV28
CDR3 DNA: TGTGCCAGCAGCCGAGGGGTCACCGGGGAGCTGTTTTTT; CDR3 protein: CASSRGVTGELFF; D gene: -; J gene: TRBJ2-2; clone size: many; V gene: TRBV7-3
CDR3 DNA: TGCGCCAGCAGCCAAGGGGCACGGGAAAAACTGTTTTTT; CDR3 protein: CASSQGAREKLFF; D gene: -; J gene: TRBJ1-4; clone size: many; V gene: TRBV4-1
CDR3 DNA: TGCGCCAGCAGCCATCCGCCTTGGGGGGAGGGCGAAGAGACCCAGTACTTC; CDR3 protein: CASSHPPWGEGEETQYF; D gene: TRBD2; J gene: TRBJ2-5; clone size: -; V gene: TRBV5-1
CDR3 DNA: TGTGCCAGCAGTCCCTCGGGGACAGGGAGCTCCTACAATGAGCAGTTCTTC; CDR3 protein: CASSPSGTGSSYNEQFF; D gene: TRBD1; J gene: TRBJ2-1; clone size: many; V gene: TRBV12-3/TRBV12-4
CDR3 DNA: TGTGCCAGCAGTCCAACCCCACTCGGAGGGGGCAATCAGCCCCAGCATTTT; CDR3 protein: CASSPTPLGGGNQPQHF; D gene: -; J gene: TRBJ1-5; clone size: few; V gene: TRBV12-3/TRBV12-4
CDR3 DNA: TGCGCCAGCAGCCAAGGACGGGACAGGAGTTCTTATGGCTACACCTTC; CDR3 protein: CASSQGRDRSSYGYTF; D gene: TRBD1; J gene: TRBJ1-2; clone size: many; V gene: TRBV4-1
CDR3 DNA: TGTGCCATCAGTGAGGCCAGCGGGGCTTCCCCCGCCTACAATGAGCAGTTCTTC; CDR3 protein: CAISEASGASPAYNEQFF; D gene: TRBD2; J gene: TRBJ2-1; clone size: many; V gene: TRBV10-3
CDR3 DNA: TGCGCCAGCAGCCGACTTCTAGCGGGAGGCACCGGGGAGCTGTTTTTT; CDR3 protein: CASSRLLAGGTGELFF; D gene: TRBD2; J gene: TRBJ2-2; clone size: few; V gene: TRBV4-1
CDR3 DNA: TGCGCCAGCAGTGGGTTTCGGGAGGGAAGCACAGATACGCAGTATTTT; CDR3 protein: CASSGFREGSTDTQYF; D gene: TRBD2; J gene: TRBJ2-3; clone size: many; V gene: TRBV5-1
CDR3 DNA: TGCAGTGCTAAGGGCAGGGGGGACACCGGGGAGCTGTTTTTT; CDR3 protein: CSAKGRGDTGELFF; D gene: -; J gene: TRBJ2-2; clone size: -; V gene: TRBV20-1
CDR3 DNA: TGTGCCAGCAGTTACGACCAGTTAAAACGGTACGAGCAGTACTTC; CDR3 protein: CASSYDQLKRYEQYF; D gene: -; J gene: TRBJ2-7; clone size: many; V gene: TRBV6-2/TRBV6-3
CDR3 DNA: TGTGCCATCAGTGGGGGAGGGGGCAACGAGGCAGATACGCAGTATTTT; CDR3 protein: CAISGGGGNEADTQYF; D gene: -; J gene: TRBJ2-3; clone size: many; V gene: TRBV10-3
CDR3 DNA: TGCGCCAGCAGCCCGGACGGGACAGGGGGCGTAGATACGCAGTATTTT; CDR3 protein: CASSPDGTGGVDTQYF; D gene: TRBD1; J gene: TRBJ2-3; clone size: few; V gene: TRBV5-1